Sequencing of this TCR beta chain was carried out in a study of cytomegalovirus exposure and HLA in healthy donors. Germline assignment: CDR1 WSHSY and CDR2 SAAADI. V lost 8 bases and J lost 13; bases outside the gene matches: 8. The CDR3 loop spans 11 amino acids. Points from the study as a whole: As was reported, the classifier diagnosed cytomegalovirus status with high specificity and sensitivity.

A note on this clone: Its antigen remains unidentified.

Both 60 Vbeta primers and 13 Jbeta primers went into the PCR. Clones were read by immunoSEQ multiplex PCR, and TCRdb kept only the in-frame ones, dropping some. Here the sample spans 95,000 to 100,000 clones, about 75% being singletons. This chain links TRBV10-2 with TRBJ2-7; TRBD2 matches 10 bases. This sequence was found in a middle-aged man in good health and CMV-seropositive. The sample consisted of PBMCs. CDR3 sequence (DNA): TGCGCCAGCGGGACTAGCGAGAGACAATACTTC. Translating gives CASGTSERQYF.